The 22 T cell receptor beta chains reported below all come from one sample, sequenced in a study of Ad26.COV2.S vaccination and SARS-CoV-2 variants. Treatment defined: about 20 received Ad26.COV2.S at low or high dose, single or two shots; about 5 received placebo; per-sample allocation not given. The samples date from day 63 after the first vaccine or placebo injection. Repertoires were generated with immunoSEQ multiplex PCR, while TCRdb's copy carries only in-frame clones and drops some. In the table there are over 250,000 clones, 87% of which are singletons. Material: peripheral blood, obtained in a trial of Ad26.COV2.S vaccine versus placebo. These TCRs come from a person aged 18-60 years who received the Ad26.COV2.S COVID-19 vaccine or a placebo.

This clone was seen many times. The DNA of the CDR3 is TGTGCCAGCACGACAGTGAATGAGCAGTTCTTC. Its translation is CASTTVNEQFF. The chain uses TRBV6-5 and TRBJ2-1; tentative D call: TRBD1 (5 bases). V gave up 7 bases and J gave up 7 bases, with 8 bases separating them. The CDR3 runs to 11 residues. From germline, CDR1 is MNHEY and CDR2 SVGAGI.

The chain is built from TRBV4-1 and TRBJ1-1; possible D gene TRBD1, 5 bases. Germline CDR1 MGHRA, CDR2 YSYEKL. The CDR3 spans 15 residues. Deletions cut 4 bases from V and 1 base from J, with 13 bases between. The CDR3 DNA reads as TGCGCCAGCAGCCGCTACGAGGGGCGGAACACTGAAGCTTTCTTT. It yields the protein CASSRYEGRNTEAFF.

The CDR3 DNA sequence: TGTGCCAGCAGTACGTGGCAGGTGAGGAACGAGCAGTACTTC. This translates into CASSTWQVRNEQYF. This sequence joins TRBV27 and TRBJ2-7; D remains unclear. There are 14 residues in the CDR3. Between the trimmed V and J ends, which lost 5 bases and 5 bases, there was a span of 16 bases. Germline CDR1 and CDR2: MNHEY and SMNVEV (reference sequence).

A few counts support this clone. The J gene is TRBJ1-5, the V gene TRBV28; no reliable D call. The CDR3 loop spans 12 amino acids. V shed 2 bases and J shed 2 bases, with 1 base lying between them. The germline V gene encodes CDR1 MDHEN and CDR2 SYDVKM. CDR3 in DNA: TGTGCCAGCAGTTTAGGCAATCAGCCCCAGCATTTT. Its translation is CASSLGNQPQHF.

The genes are TRBV7-2 and TRBJ2-1, with D possibly TRBD2 on 7 matching bases. Germline loops: CDR1 SGHTA, CDR2 FQGNSA. The CDR3 contains 15 residues. Trimming took off 6 bases at V and 7 bases at J, with 19 bases between the two ends. CDR3 nucleotides: TGTGCCAGCAGTCAAGGGGGAGGGCCGGGTAATGAGCAGTTCTTC. This translates into CASSQGGGPGNEQFF.

The gene calls are TRBV11-2 and TRBJ1-1; 9 bases fit TRBD1. The germline gives CDR1 SGHAT, CDR2 FQNNGV. The CDR3 is 14 residues long. J was trimmed by 5 bases and V by 4 bases; bases with no gene match: 5. CDR3 protein: CASSSNRGRTEAFF. The DNA for the CDR3 is TGTGCCAGCAGCTCAAACAGGGGGCGGACTGAAGCTTTCTTT.

This clone has a single count. The V gene is TRBV4-2, the J gene TRBJ2-1; the D gene is possibly TRBD2 (7 bases). This CDR3 region has 16 residues. The V gene's germline CDR1 is LGHNA and CDR2 YNFKEQ. Between the trimmed V and J ends, which lost 3 bases and 8 bases, there was a span of 20 bases. CDR3 sequence: CASSQRTGGRVDEQFF. The CDR3 nucleotides are TGTGCCAGCAGCCAGCGCACCGGGGGGCGAGTCGATGAGCAGTTCTTC.

The chain links TRBV12-3 or TRBV12-4 to TRBJ1-5; D call uncertain. This CDR3 has 12 amino acids. The V end was cut by 6 bases, the J end by 4 bases, with 7 bases between. The chain's CDR3 is CASRRPNQPQHF. CDR3 nucleotide sequence: TGTGCCAGCAGACGGCCGAATCAGCCCCAGCATTTT.

The CDR3 is CASSPGLAGMETQYF. The CDR3 coding sequence is TGTGCCAGCAGCCCCGGACTAGCGGGTATGGAGACCCAGTACTTC. The V call is TRBV5-8, the J call TRBJ2-5; 11 bases agree with TRBD2. V lost 4 bases and J lost 5; bases outside the gene matches: 7. The CDR3 is 15 residues long. Germline CDR1 is SGHTS and CDR2 is YDEGEE.

This chain connects TRBV12-3 or TRBV12-4 to TRBJ2-2, with D unresolved. The V end was cut by 7 bases, the J end by 3 bases, with 9 bases between. The CDR3 sequence is 13 residues long. CDR3 region: CASKDGYTGELFF. The CDR3 coding sequence is TGTGCCAGCAAGGACGGATACACCGGGGAGCTGTTTTTT.

This rearrangement joins TRBV5-6 to TRBJ1-5, with a possible D match to TRBD1 (5 bases). This CDR3 comprises 15 residues. V was trimmed by 3 bases and J by 1 base, leaving 11 bases between them. Germline lookup yields CDR1 SGHDT and CDR2 YYEEEE. The CDR3: CASSWGTQSNQPQHF. The CDR3 coding sequence is TGTGCCAGCAGCTGGGGGACCCAGAGCAATCAGCCCCAGCATTTT.

V gene TRBV19 combines with J gene TRBJ2-7, with TRBD1 as a possible D gene (6 bases). V dropped 5 bases and J dropped 0 bases, with 14 bases sitting between them. Germline V gene sequence: CDR1 LNHDA, CDR2 SQIVND (reference sequence). This CDR3 region has 15 residues. In DNA form, the CDR3 reads TGTGCCAGTAGTTCTCATCGGGACATCTCCTACGAGCAGTACTTC. Protein product: CASSSHRDISYEQYF.

The chain employs TRBV27 and TRBJ2-7; tentatively, D is TRBD1 or TRBD2 (5 bases each). The germline V gene encodes CDR1 MNHEY and CDR2 SMNVEV (reference sequence). Trimming stripped 2 bases from V and 5 bases from J, with 19 bases between. CDR3 size: 16 residues. In DNA, the CDR3 is TGTGCCAGCAGTTTACTGTATCCGGGACCCGGGGACGAGCAGTACTTC. This sequence encodes CASSLLYPGPGDEQYF.

The chain recombines TRBV4-1 with TRBJ2-1; weak D call: TRBD1 (6 bases). With 4 bases removed from V and 5 bases from J, the gap between germline ends came to 12 bases. This CDR3 is 14 amino acids long. The germline V gene has CDR1 MGHRA and CDR2 YSYEKL. This CDR3 reads CASSRTEGHNEQFF. Written as DNA, the CDR3 is TGCGCCAGCAGCCGGACAGAGGGACACAATGAGCAGTTCTTC.

The V gene is TRBV7-2, the J gene TRBJ2-7; D ambiguous. Germline-derived CDR1 and CDR2 are SGHTA and FQGNSA. CDR3 length: 14 amino acids. Deletions cut 1 base from V and 1 base from J, with 8 bases between. DNA for the CDR3: TGTGCCAGCAGCTTAGGGCACACATCCTACGAGCAGTACTTC. Protein product: CASSLGHTSYEQYF.

This chain links TRBV29-1 with TRBJ2-3, with 9 nucleotides matching TRBD2. V trimming: 3 bases; J trimming: 3 bases; junction bases outside the gene matches: 7. Germline lookup yields CDR1 SQVTM and CDR2 ANQGSEA. This CDR3 region has 15 residues. CDR3 residues: CSVEVAGGPTDTQYF. The DNA for the CDR3 is TGCAGCGTTGAGGTGGCGGGGGGGCCGACAGATACGCAGTATTTT.

V is TRBV5-6 and J is TRBJ2-5, with D possibly matching TRBD1 (6 bases). The CDR3 extends over 15 amino acids. The V gene lost 4 bases and the J gene lost 0 bases, with 13 bases spanning the gap. Germline CDR1 and CDR2: SGHDT and YYEEEE. CDR3 sequence reads: CASSDGQRHQETQYF. The DNA for the CDR3 is TGTGCCAGCAGCGACGGACAGCGACACCAAGAGACCCAGTACTTC.

The chain carries TRBV5-1 and TRBJ2-1; 13 bases are a match to TRBD2. V trimming: 0 bases; J trimming: 5 bases; junction bases outside the gene matches: 8. Germline assignment: CDR1 SGHRS and CDR2 YFSETQ. CDR3 length: 18 residues. CDR3 loop: CASSLVGTGTSGNNEQFF. The CDR3 bases are TGCGCCAGCAGCTTGGTTGGGACCGGGACTAGCGGGAACAATGAGCAGTTCTTC.

The chain combines TRBV29-1 with TRBJ1-1, with 7 bases that match TRBD1. The CDR3 contains 15 residues. V shed 5 bases and J 5 bases; nucleotides not matched to a gene: 14. Germline V gene lookup returns CDR1 SQVTM and CDR2 ANQGSEA. CDR3 in DNA: TGCAGCGTTACGACAGGGAGATCGTTCGGGACTGAAGCTTTCTTT. Residues: CSVTTGRSFGTEAFF.

This clone was counted between two and nine times. V is TRBV7-9 and J is TRBJ2-1; TRBD1 matches at 12 bases. The CDR3 sequence is 18 residues long. The trim removed 3 bases at V and 0 bases at J, leaving 6 bases unmatched. Germline V gene data show CDR1 as SEHNR and CDR2 as FQNEAQ (reference sequence). CDR3 sequence: CASSFRDRGPSSYNEQFF. DNA for the CDR3: TGTGCCAGCAGCTTCCGGGACAGGGGGCCGTCCTCCTACAATGAGCAGTTCTTC. Complete variable domain (other parts from reference TRBV7-9 and TRBJ2-1): DTGVSQNPRHKITKRGQNVTFRCDPISEHNRLYWYRQTLGQGPEFLTYFQNEAQLEKSRLLSDRFSAERPKGSFSTLEIQRTEQGDSAMYLCASSFRDRGPSSYNEQFFGPGTRLTVL.

The V gene is TRBV7-2, the J gene TRBJ2-3; 8 bases fit TRBD2. After removal of 5 bases from V and 4 bases from J, the junction contained 11 bases not matched to a gene. Germline CDR1 and CDR2: SGHTA and FQGNSA. The CDR3 has 16 residues. CDR3 residues: CASSIQAGAVADTQYF. CDR3 coding DNA: TGTGCCAGCAGCATTCAAGCGGGAGCAGTCGCAGATACGCAGTATTTT.

This rearrangement joins TRBV7-2 to TRBJ2-5, with D unclear. CDR1 is SGHTA, CDR2 FQGNSA, per germline. Deletions cut 1 base from V and 4 bases from J, with 10 bases between. There are 14 residues in the CDR3. The CDR3 coding sequence is TGTGCCAGCAGCTTAGTTGCGGACGCAGAGACCCAGTACTTC. Translated, it gives CASSLVADAETQYF.